The present TCR beta chain was sequenced within a study of glioma-infiltrating T cells. Ten or more counts support this clonotype. Using RNA template, CDR3s of TCR alpha and beta were amplified with iRepertoire arm-PCR. TCRdb processed the multiplex PCR reads anew with MiXCR; each CDR3 protein has one entry. The sample lists 400,000 or so distinct CDR3 sequences, less than 50% occurring once. The sequence derives from a human donor with low-grade glioma or glioblastoma, undergoing nonglioma brain surgery, or in good health (not recorded which). The material sequenced was glioma tissue, nonneoplastic brain tissue, or PBMCs (not recorded which).

The CDR3 DNA is TGTGCCAGCAGCTTCGTGGGAACAGTTTCAGATACGCAGTATTTT. It specifies CASSFVGTVSDTQYF. The chain links TRBV11-2 to TRBJ2-3; D unclear. CDR3 length: 15 amino acids. CDR1 and CDR2 from the germline V gene are SGHAT and FQNNGV. V gave up 3 bases and J gave up 4 bases, with 14 bases separating them.